The 14 T cell receptor beta chains below were found in one sample sequenced in a study of T-cell reconstitution after alpha-beta-depleted transplantation in children. Library preparation (for TCRbeta) was performed with unique molecular identifiers. TCRdb recomputed calls from the PCR reads with MiXCR, one row per CDR3 protein. This table has about 500,000 distinct CDR3 sequences, 32% appearing once. Sequenced here: PBMCs from the stem cell graft donor, sampled from the stem cell graft. The receptors shown here come from a human donor who donated a stem cell graft to a child with aplastic anemia.

This clonotype was found a few times. The chain employs TRBV5-6 and TRBJ2-1; D is uncertain. CDR1 and CDR2 (germline): SGHDT, YYEEEE. There are 14 residues in the CDR3. Trimming removed 6 bases at V and 4 bases at J, with 14 bases between. The CDR3 loop reads CASTPPGVYNEQFF. CDR3 bases: TGTGCCAGCACCCCGCCGGGTGTATACAATGAGCAGTTCTTC.

This chain uses TRBV14 with TRBJ2-5; 12 bases align to TRBD2. The ends lost 1 base at V and 5 bases at J; junction bases unmatched: 2. Germline V CDR1 and CDR2: SGHDN, FVKESK. The CDR3 sequence is 15 residues long. CDR3 region: CASSQGLAGAETQYF. CDR3 DNA sequence: TGTGCCAGCAGCCAAGGACTAGCGGGAGCTGAGACCCAGTACTTC.

This clonotype was recorded at least ten times. The chain links TRBV6-5 to TRBJ1-1, with 8 bases matching TRBD1. Per germline, CDR1 MNHEY and CDR2 SVGAGI. The CDR3 has 15 residues. J gave up 1 base and V 11 bases, and 12 bases lay outside the gene matches. CDR3 in DNA: TGTGCCGCCAACGATGTGGGACAGGAGAACACTGAAGCTTTCTTT. Protein: CAANDVGQENTEAFF.

This clonotype has only a few counts. This rearrangement joins TRBV27 to TRBJ2-1, with D unresolved. CDR1 is MNHEY, CDR2 SMNVEV, per germline (reference sequence). The ends were cut back, 4 bases at V and 2 bases at J, with 15 bases in the middle. This CDR3 has 16 amino acids. DNA for the CDR3: TGTGCCAGCAGTTCACCCCGGCGGAACGCCTACAATGAGCAGTTCTTC. This gives the protein CASSSPRRNAYNEQFF.

The J gene is TRBJ1-5, the V gene TRBV6-2 or TRBV6-3, with TRBD1 matching over 10 bases. The CDR3 is 17 residues long. CDR1 is MNHEY and CDR2 is SVGEGT in the germline V gene. With 8 bases clipped from V and 0 bases from J, the junction kept 10 bases outside the gene matches. CDR3 bases: TGTGCCAGCTCAAGGGACAGGGGTCTTTATAGCAATCAGCCCCAGCATTTT. This translates into CASSRDRGLYSNQPQHF.

This clonotype appeared once. The chain combines TRBV5-1 with TRBJ1-2; D call uncertain. CDR3 length equals 15 residues. Trimming shortened V by 0 bases and J by 7 bases, and 16 bases separated the two germline ends. CDR1 is SGHRS, CDR2 YFSETQ, per germline. The CDR3 region has the DNA TGCGCCAGCAGCTTGGACCGGCCCGACGTGGGTGGCTACACCTTC. Translating it yields CASSLDRPDVGGYTF.

This clonotype has a handful of counts. The chain links TRBV27 to TRBJ2-7; TRBD2 matches 12 bases. The CDR3 has 15 residues. With 5 bases clipped from V and 6 bases from J, the junction kept 8 bases outside the gene matches. The germline V gene encodes CDR1 MNHEY and CDR2 SMNVEV (reference sequence). CDR3 region: CASSPLTSGSSEQYV. The CDR3 DNA is TGTGCCAGCAGTCCGCTGACTAGCGGGAGTTCCGAGCAGTACGTC.

A few counts support this clonotype. J is TRBJ1-5 and V is TRBV10-3; D uncertain. Trimming pared 0 bases from V and 4 bases from J, leaving 10 bases between. Germline V gives CDR1 ENHRY, CDR2 SYGVKD. The CDR3 contains 15 residues. CDR3 region: CAISESLQKNQPQHF. CDR3 bases: TGTGCCATCAGTGAGTCGTTACAGAAAAATCAGCCCCAGCATTTT.

The chain employs TRBV15 and TRBJ2-1; TRBD1 is a possible D gene (6 bases). The CDR3 is 13 amino acids. With 6 bases removed from V and 8 bases from J, the gap between germline ends came to 14 bases. Germline V gene lookup returns CDR1 LNHNV and CDR2 YYDKDF (reference sequence). This chain's CDR3 is CATRQGVIHEQFF. The CDR3 nucleotides read TGTGCCACCAGACAGGGAGTAATCCATGAGCAGTTCTTC. The full variable domain, rest sourced from reference TRBV15 and TRBJ2-1, is DAMVIQNPRYQVTQFGKPVTLSCSQTLNHNVMYWYQQKSSQAPKLLFHYYDKDFNNEADTPDNFQSRRPNTSFCFLDIRSPGLGDTAMYLCATRQGVIHEQFFGPGTRLTVL.

The rearrangement links TRBV4-2 to TRBJ2-1, with D hard to call. Germline CDR1 and CDR2: LGHNA and YNFKEQ. Trimming took off 0 bases at V and 1 base at J, with 7 bases between the two ends. The CDR3 is 15 amino acids. CDR3 protein: CASSQEESSYNEQFF. The CDR3 nucleotides are TGTGCCAGCAGCCAAGAAGAGAGTTCCTACAATGAGCAGTTCTTC.

V and J are TRBV5-1 and TRBJ2-1, with D possibly matching TRBD2 (6 bases). The CDR3 consists of 16 residues. Trimming took off 5 bases at V and 3 bases at J, with 18 bases between the two ends. Germline-derived CDR1 and CDR2 are SGHRS and YFSETQ. CDR3 sequence (DNA): TGCGCCAGCAGACAGTCCGGGACTCCAGGCTACAATGAGCAGTTCTTC. Residues: CASRQSGTPGYNEQFF. Supplemented by reference TRBV5-1 and TRBJ2-1, the full variable domain reads KAGVTQTPRYLIKTRGQQVTLSCSPISGHRSVSWYQQTPGQGLQFLFEYFSETQRNKGNFPGRFSGRQFSNSRSEMNVSTLELGDSALYLCASRQSGTPGYNEQFFGPGTRLTVL.

The chain recombines TRBV20-1 with TRBJ2-4; 7 nucleotides line up with TRBD2. Germline CDR1 reads DFQATT; CDR2 reads SNEGSKA (reference sequence). The CDR3 length is 15 residues. The J segment lost 0 bases and the V segment lost 6 bases, leaving 8 bases of the junction unmatched. For the CDR3, the DNA is TGCAGTGCAGCCCCGGCTAGCGGAGCCAAAAACATTCAGTACTTC. Translated: CSAAPASGAKNIQYF.

This chain connects TRBV20-1 to TRBJ2-1, with 12 positions matching TRBD2. Germline lookup yields CDR1 DFQATT and CDR2 SNEGSKA (reference sequence). Losses at the gene ends were 1 base for V and 6 bases for J; bases not matched to a gene: 7. The CDR3 contains 16 residues. DNA of the CDR3: TGCAGTGCTAGAGTTTCGGGACTAGCGGGTCCCAATGAGCAGTTCTTC. Its translation: CSARVSGLAGPNEQFF.

This clonotype was seen more than once but under ten times. The rearrangement joins TRBV12-3 or TRBV12-4 to TRBJ1-4; D perhaps matches TRBD1 (5 bases). The CDR3 has 18 amino acids. V lost 6 bases and J 7 bases, leaving 27 bases between the germline ends. The CDR3 region has the DNA TGTGCCAGCAGGTCCTCGGTAGGGGACCGCAGACTGGCTGAAAAACTGTTTTTT. As protein: CASRSSVGDRRLAEKLFF.